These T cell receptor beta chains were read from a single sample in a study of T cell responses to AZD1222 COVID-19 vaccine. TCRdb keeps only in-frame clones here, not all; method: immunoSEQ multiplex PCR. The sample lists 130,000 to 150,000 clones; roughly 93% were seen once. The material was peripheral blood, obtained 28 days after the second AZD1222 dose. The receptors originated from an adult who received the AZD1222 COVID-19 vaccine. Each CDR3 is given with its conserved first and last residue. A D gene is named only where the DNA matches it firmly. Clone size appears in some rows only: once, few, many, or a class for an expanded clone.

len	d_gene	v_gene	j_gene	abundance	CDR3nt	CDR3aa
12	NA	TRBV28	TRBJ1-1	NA	TGTGCCAGCAGTTGGGGGGGGAGTGAAGCTTTCTTT	CASSWGGSEAFF
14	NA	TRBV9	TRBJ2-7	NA	TGTGCCAGCAGCGTCGGCAGGGGGGACTACGAGCAGTACTTC	CASSVGRGDYEQYF
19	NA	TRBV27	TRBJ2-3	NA	TGTGCCAGCAGTTTATCCAGAGCCAAGCCCGCAGAGCGCACAGATACGCAGTATTTT	CASSLSRAKPAERTDTQYF
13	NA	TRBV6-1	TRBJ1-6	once	TGTGCCAGCAGTGAAGCGGTAGGGGGACCCCTCCACTTT	CASSEAVGGPLHF
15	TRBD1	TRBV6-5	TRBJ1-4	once	TGTGCCAGCAGTTACTCGGGACAGAATAATGAAAAACTGTTTTTT	CASSYSGQNNEKLFF
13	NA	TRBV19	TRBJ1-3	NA	TGTGCCAGTCGGCGGATCTCTGGAAACACCATATATTTT	CASRRISGNTIYF
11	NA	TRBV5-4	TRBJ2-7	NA	TGTGCCAGCAGCTTGCACGACGAGCAGTACTTC	CASSLHDEQYF
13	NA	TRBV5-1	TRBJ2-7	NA	TGCGCCAGCAGCTTTGATGCAGCCTACGAGCAGTACTTC	CASSFDAAYEQYF
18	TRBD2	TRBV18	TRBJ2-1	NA	TGTGCCAGCTCACTTAGCGGGGGGGCGTTGGAGTCCTACAATGAGCAGTTCTTC	CASSLSGGALESYNEQFF
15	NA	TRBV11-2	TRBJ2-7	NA	TGTGCCAGCAGCTTAGTCCACGGAACAAGTTACGAGCAGTACTTC	CASSLVHGTSYEQYF
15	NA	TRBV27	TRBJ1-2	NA	TGTGCCAGCAGTTTATCGCGGGGGCTCGGCTATGGCTACACCTTC	CASSLSRGLGYGYTF
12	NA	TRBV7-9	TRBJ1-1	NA	TGTGCCAGCAGCTTAGGGGAAAGGGAAGCTTTCTTT	CASSLGEREAFF
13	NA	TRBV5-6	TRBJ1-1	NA	TGTGCCAGCAGGAGGACAGTGAACACTGAAGCTTTCTTT	CASRRTVNTEAFF
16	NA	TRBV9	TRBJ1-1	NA	TGTGCCAGCAGCGTAGGGGCGGGGGGAATGAACACTGAAGCTTTCTTT	CASSVGAGGMNTEAFF
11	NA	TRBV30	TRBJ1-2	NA	TGTGCCTGGAGTGTACTAAGGACTCTGAAATTC	CAWSVLRTLKF
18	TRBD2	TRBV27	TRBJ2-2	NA	TGTGCCAGCAGTTCAACCGGGACTAGCGGGGGGCCCACCGGGGAGCTGTTTTTT	CASSSTGTSGGPTGELFF
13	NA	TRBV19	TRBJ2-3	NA	TGTGCCAGTAACCATCGGGAAGCAGATACGCAGTATTTT	CASNHREADTQYF
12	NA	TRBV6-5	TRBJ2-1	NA	TGTGCCAGTGAGGGCTACTACAATGAGCAGTTCTTC	CASEGYYNEQFF